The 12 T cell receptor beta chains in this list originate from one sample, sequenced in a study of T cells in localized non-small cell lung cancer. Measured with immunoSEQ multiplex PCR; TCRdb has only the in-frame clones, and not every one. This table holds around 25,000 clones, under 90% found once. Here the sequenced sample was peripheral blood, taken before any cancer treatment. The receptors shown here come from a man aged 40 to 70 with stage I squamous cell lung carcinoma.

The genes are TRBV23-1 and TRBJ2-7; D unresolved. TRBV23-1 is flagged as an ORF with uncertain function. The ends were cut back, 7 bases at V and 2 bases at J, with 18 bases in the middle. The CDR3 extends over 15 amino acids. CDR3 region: CASIPRSRVTYEQYF. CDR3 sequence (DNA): TGCGCCAGCATCCCCAGGAGCCGGGTAACCTACGAGCAGTACTTC.

The CDR3 sequence is CASSQQGWETQYF. As DNA, the CDR3 is TGTGCCAGCTCACAACAGGGTTGGGAGACCCAGTACTTC. The chain has TRBV18 and TRBJ2-5; the D gene is possibly TRBD1 (6 bases). Trimming took off 4 bases at V and 5 bases at J, with 11 bases between the two ends. The germline CDR1 and CDR2 sequences are KGHSH and LQKENI. There are 13 residues in the CDR3.

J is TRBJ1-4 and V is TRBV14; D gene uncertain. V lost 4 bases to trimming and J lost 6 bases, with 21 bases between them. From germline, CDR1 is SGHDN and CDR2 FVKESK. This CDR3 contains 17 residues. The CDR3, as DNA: TGTGCCAGCAGCCGAATGGGGATTCCGGCGGTTGATGAAAAACTGTTTTTT. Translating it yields CASSRMGIPAVDEKLFF.

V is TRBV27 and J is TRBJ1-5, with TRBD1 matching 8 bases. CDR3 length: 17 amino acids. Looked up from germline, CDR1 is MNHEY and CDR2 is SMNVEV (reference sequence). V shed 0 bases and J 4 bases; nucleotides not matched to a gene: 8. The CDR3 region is CASSLSGRGRWNQPQHF. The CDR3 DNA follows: TGTGCCAGCAGTTTATCGGGCAGGGGGCGGTGGAATCAGCCCCAGCATTTT.

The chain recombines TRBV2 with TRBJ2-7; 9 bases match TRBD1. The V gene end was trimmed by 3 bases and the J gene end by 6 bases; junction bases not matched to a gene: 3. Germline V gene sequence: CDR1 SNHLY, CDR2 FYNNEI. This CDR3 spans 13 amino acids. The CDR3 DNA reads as TGTGCCAGCAGTGAGCGACAGGGGGTCGAGCAGTACTTC. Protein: CASSERQGVEQYF.

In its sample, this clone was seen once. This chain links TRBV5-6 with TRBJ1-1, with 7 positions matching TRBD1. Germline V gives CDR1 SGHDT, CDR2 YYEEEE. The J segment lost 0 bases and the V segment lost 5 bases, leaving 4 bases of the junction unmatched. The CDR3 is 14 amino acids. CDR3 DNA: TGTGCCAGCAGACCGACAGGGATGAACACTGAAGCTTTCTTT. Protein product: CASRPTGMNTEAFF.

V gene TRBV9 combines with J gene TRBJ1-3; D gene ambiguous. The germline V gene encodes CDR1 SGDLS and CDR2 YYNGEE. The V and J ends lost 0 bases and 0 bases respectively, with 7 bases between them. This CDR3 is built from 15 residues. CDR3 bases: TGTGCCAGCAGCGTAGCGGGTCACTCTGGAAACACCATATATTTT. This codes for CASSVAGHSGNTIYF.

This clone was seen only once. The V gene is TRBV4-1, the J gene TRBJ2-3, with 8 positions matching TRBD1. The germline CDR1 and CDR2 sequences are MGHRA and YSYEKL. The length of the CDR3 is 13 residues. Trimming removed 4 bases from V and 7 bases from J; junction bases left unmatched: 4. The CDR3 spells CASSPGQANTQYF. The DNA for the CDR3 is TGCGCCAGCAGCCCGGGACAGGCTAATACGCAGTATTTT.

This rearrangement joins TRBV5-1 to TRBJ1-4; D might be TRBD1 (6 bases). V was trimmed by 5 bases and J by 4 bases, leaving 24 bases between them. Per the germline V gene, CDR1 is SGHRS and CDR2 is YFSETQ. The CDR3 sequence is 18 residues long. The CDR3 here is CASRGGLNPFGGNEKLFF. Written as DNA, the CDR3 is TGCGCCAGCAGAGGGGGGTTAAACCCTTTTGGAGGTAATGAAAAACTGTTTTTT.

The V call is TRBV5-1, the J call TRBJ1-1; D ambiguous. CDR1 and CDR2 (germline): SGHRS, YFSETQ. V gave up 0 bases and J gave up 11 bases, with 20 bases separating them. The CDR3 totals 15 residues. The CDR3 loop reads CASSLAGTPTGDAFF. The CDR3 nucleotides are TGCGCCAGCAGCTTGGCAGGCACGCCGACGGGTGACGCTTTCTTT.

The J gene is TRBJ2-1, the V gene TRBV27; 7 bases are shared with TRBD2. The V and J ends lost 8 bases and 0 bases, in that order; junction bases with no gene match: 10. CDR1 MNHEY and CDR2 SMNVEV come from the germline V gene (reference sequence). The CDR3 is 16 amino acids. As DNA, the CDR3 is TGTGCCAGCGGTGCGGGGCGGGGGAGCTCCTACAATGAGCAGTTCTTC. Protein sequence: CASGAGRGSSYNEQFF.

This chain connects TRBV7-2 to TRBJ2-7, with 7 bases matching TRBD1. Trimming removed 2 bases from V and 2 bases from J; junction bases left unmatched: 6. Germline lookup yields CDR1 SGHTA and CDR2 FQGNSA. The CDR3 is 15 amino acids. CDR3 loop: CASSLRGQVTYEQYF. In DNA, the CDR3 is TGTGCCAGCAGCTTAAGGGGGCAGGTGACCTACGAGCAGTACTTC.